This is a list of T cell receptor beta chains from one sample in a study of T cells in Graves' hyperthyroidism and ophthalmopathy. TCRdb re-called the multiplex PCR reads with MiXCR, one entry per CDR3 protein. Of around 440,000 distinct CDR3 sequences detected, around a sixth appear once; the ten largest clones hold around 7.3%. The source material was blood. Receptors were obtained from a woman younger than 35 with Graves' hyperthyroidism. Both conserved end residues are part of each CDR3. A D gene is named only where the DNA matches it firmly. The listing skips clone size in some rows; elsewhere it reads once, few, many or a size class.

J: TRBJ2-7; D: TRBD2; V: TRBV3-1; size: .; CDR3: CASSPRAGAHEQYF; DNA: TGTGCCAGCAGCCCCAGGGCGGGAGCTCACGAGCAGTACTTC
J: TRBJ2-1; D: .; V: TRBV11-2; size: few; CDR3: CASSQGRAYNEQFF; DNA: TGTGCCAGCAGCCAGGGCCGGGCCTACAATGAGCAGTTCTTC
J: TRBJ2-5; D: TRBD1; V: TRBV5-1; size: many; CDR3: CASSFTGARSETQYF; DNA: TGCGCCAGCAGCTTCACAGGGGCGCGGTCGGAGACCCAGTACTTC
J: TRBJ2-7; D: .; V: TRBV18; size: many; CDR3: CASSPTGTRSYEQYF; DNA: TGTGCCAGCTCACCAACCGGGACACGCTCCTACGAGCAGTACTTC
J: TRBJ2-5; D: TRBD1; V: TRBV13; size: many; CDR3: CASTGTGGGQETQYF; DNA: TGTGCCAGCACCGGGACAGGCGGAGGTCAAGAGACCCAGTACTTC
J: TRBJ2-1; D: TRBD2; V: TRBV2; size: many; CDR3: CASKGTSGRANEQFF; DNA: TGTGCCAGCAAGGGGACAAGCGGGAGGGCCAATGAGCAGTTCTTC
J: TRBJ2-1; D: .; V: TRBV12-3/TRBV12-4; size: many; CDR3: CASSPMWVRTDNEQFF; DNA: TGTGCCAGCAGTCCAATGTGGGTCAGGACGGACAATGAGCAGTTCTTC
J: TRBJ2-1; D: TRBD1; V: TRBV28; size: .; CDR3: CASRSQGAISYNEQFF; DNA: TGTGCCAGCAGATCCCAGGGGGCCATCTCCTACAATGAGCAGTTCTTC
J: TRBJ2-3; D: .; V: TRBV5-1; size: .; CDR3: CASSLSGLNTDTQYF; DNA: TGCGCCAGCAGCTTGTCTGGACTTAACACAGATACGCAGTATTTT
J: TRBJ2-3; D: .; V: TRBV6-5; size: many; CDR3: CASSYSPRDSTDTQYF; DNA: TGTGCCAGCAGTTACTCTCCCAGGGATAGCACAGATACGCAGTATTTT
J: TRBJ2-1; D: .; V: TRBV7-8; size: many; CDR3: CASSLRTGPHEQFF; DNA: TGTGCCAGCAGCTTGCGGACCGGCCCACATGAGCAGTTCTTC
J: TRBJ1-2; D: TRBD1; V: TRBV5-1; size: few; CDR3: CASSSGQEKFYGYTF; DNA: TGCGCCAGCAGCTCCGGACAGGAAAAGTTCTATGGCTACACCTTC
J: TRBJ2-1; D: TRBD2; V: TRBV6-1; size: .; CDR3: CASRELAGVVEQFF; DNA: TGTGCCAGCAGGGAACTAGCGGGGGTGGTTGAGCAGTTCTTC
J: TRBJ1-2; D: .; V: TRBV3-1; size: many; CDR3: CASSQGSAYNYGYTF; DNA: TGTGCCAGCAGCCAGGGGTCGGCCTATAACTATGGCTACACCTTC
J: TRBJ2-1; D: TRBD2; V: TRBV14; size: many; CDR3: CASSQGAGRVHNEQFF; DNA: TGTGCCAGCAGCCAAGGGGCCGGGAGGGTCCACAATGAGCAGTTCTTC
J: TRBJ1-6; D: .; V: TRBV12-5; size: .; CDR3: CASGSRTDLHF; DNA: TGTGCTAGTGGTTCGCGGACAGACCTCCACTTT
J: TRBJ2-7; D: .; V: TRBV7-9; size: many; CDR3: CASSLLQAGEQYF; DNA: TGTGCCAGCAGCTTACTCCAGGCGGGCGAGCAGTACTTC
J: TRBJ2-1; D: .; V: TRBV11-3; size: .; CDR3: CASSLDRVTSYNEQFF; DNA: TGTGCCAGCAGCTTAGACAGGGTAACCTCCTACAATGAGCAGTTCTTC
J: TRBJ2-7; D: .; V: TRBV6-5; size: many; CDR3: CASSYSRHGRHTGEQYF; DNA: TGTGCCAGCAGTTACTCGAGACACGGCAGACACACGGGCGAGCAGTACTTC
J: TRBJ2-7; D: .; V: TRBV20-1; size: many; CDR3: CSASGASYEQYF; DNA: TGCAGTGCTAGTGGGGCCTCCTACGAGCAGTACTTC
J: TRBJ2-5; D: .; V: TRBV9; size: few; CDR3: CASSPAGLSETQYF; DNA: TGTGCCAGCAGCCCTGCGGGCCTAAGCGAGACCCAGTACTTC
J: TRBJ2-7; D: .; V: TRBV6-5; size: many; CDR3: CASSYRQGRGYYEQYF; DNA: TGTGCCAGCAGTTACAGGCAGGGCCGTGGGTACTACGAGCAGTACTTC
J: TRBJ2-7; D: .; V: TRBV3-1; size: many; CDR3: CASSQDPGSSYEQYF; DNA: TGTGCCAGCAGCCAAGATCCAGGGAGCTCCTACGAGCAGTACTTC
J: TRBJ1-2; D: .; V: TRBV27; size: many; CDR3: CASSPSPGGGANYGYTF; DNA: TGTGCCAGCAGTCCGTCACCTGGGGGGGGCGCTAACTATGGCTACACCTTC
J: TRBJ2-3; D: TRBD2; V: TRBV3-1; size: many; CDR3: CASSPFLAGGTDTQYF; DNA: TGTGCCAGCAGCCCCTTTCTAGCGGGAGGAACAGATACGCAGTATTTT
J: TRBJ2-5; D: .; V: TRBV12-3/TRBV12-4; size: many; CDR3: CASSLTAGVETQYF; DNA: TGTGCCAGCAGTTTAACGGCAGGGGTGGAGACCCAGTACTTC
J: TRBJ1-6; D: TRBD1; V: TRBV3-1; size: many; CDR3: CASSPRDRVWSPLHF; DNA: TGTGCCAGCAGCCCACGGGACAGGGTTTGGTCACCCCTCCACTTT
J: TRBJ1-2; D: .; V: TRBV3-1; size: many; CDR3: CASSQAERNYGYTF; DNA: TGTGCCAGCAGCCAAGCAGAGCGAAACTATGGCTACACCTTC
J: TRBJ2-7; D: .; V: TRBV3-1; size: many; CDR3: CASSQDFDGYESSYEQYF; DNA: TGTGCCAGCAGCCAAGATTTTGACGGTTACGAAAGCTCCTACGAGCAGTACTTC
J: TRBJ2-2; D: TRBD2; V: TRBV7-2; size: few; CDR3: CASSPPGGGRSGTGELFF; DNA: TGTGCCAGCAGCCCCCCGGGGGGAGGAAGATCTGGCACCGGGGAGCTGTTTTTT
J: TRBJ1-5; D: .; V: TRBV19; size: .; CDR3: CASSTRLLNQPQHF; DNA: TGTGCCAGTAGTACTCGACTCCTCAATCAGCCCCAGCATTTT
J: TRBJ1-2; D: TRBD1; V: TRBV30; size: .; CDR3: CAWSRQGAGYTF; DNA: TGTGCCTGGAGTAGACAGGGGGCGGGCTACACCTTC
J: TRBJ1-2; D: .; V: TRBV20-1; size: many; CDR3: CSAGSRETNYGYTF; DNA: TGCAGTGCTGGGTCCAGGGAAACCAACTATGGCTACACCTTC
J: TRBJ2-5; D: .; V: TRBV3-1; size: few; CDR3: CASSRRTGPQETQYF; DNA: TGTGCCAGCAGCCGGAGAACGGGGCCCCAAGAGACCCAGTACTTC
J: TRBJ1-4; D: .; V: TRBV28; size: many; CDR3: CASSLSWGAGDAEKLFF; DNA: TGTGCCAGCAGTTTAAGCTGGGGAGCGGGGGATGCAGAAAAACTGTTTTTT
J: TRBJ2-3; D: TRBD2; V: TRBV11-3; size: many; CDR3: CASSPRLAGGPSTDTQYF; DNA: TGTGCCAGCAGCCCCCGACTAGCGGGAGGGCCGAGTACAGATACGCAGTATTTT
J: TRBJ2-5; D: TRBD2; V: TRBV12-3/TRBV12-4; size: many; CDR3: CASSFRGEAQETQYF; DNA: TGTGCCAGCAGTTTTCGGGGGGAGGCCCAAGAGACCCAGTACTTC
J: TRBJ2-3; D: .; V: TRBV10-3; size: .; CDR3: CAISVQRVGGYTQYF; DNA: TGTGCCATCAGTGTCCAAAGGGTTGGGGGATATACGCAGTATTTT
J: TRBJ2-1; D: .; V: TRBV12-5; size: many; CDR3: CASGLVPWGWGGEGNEQFF; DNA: TGTGCTAGTGGTTTGGTACCATGGGGCTGGGGGGGCGAGGGAAATGAGCAGTTCTTC
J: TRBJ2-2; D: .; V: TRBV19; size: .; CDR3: CASRTGRDAGELFF; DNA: TGTGCCAGTAGGACGGGCCGAGACGCCGGGGAGCTGTTTTTT
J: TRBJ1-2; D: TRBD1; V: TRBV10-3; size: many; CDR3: CAISGQGLRGYTF; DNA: TGTGCCATCAGTGGACAGGGGTTGAGAGGCTACACCTTC
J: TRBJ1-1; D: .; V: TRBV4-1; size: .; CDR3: CATSQFLGGANTEAFF; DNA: TGCGCCACCAGCCAGTTCCTAGGCGGGGCGAACACTGAAGCTTTCTTT
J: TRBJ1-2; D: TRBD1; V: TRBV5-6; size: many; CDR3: CASSLRQGAYGYTF; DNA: TGTGCCAGCAGCTTGAGACAGGGGGCGTATGGCTACACCTTC
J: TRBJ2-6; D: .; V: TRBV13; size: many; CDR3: CASTVAGTGANVLTF; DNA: TGTGCCAGCACCGTTGCAGGGACCGGGGCCAACGTCCTGACTTTC
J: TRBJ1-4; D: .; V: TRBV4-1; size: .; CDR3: CASSNTGILANEKLFF; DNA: TGCGCCAGCAGCAATACAGGGATTTTGGCTAATGAAAAACTGTTTTTT
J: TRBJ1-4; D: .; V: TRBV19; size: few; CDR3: CASSRPVEGNEKLFF; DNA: TGTGCCAGTAGTCGACCAGTAGAGGGTAATGAAAAACTGTTTTTT
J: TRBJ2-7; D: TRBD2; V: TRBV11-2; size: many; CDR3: CASSSLTSGRTREQYF; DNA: TGTGCCAGCAGCTCGCTGACTAGCGGGAGAACGCGCGAGCAGTACTTC